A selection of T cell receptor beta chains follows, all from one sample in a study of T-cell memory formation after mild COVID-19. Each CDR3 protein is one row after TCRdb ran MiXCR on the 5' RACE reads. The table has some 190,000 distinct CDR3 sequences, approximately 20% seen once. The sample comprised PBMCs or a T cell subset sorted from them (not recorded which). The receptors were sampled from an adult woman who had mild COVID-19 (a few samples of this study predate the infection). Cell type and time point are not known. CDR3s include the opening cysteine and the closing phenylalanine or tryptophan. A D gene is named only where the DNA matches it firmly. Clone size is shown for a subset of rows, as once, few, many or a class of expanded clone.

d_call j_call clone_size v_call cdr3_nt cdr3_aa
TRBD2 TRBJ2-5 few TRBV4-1 TGCGCCAGCAGCCAGGACGGACTAGCGGAGACCCAGTACTTC CASSQDGLAETQYF
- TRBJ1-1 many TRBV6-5 TGTGCCAGCAGTTACTCGGATCTAATAACGGGCACTGAAGCTTTCTTT CASSYSDLITGTEAFF
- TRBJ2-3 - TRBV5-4 TGTGCCAGCAGCCACAGGGACCTAGGCACAGATACGCAGTATTTT CASSHRDLGTDTQYF
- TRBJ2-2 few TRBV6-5 TGTGCCAGCAGTCAAGGACAGATTGCGGCGAACACCGGGGAGCTGTTTTTT CASSQGQIAANTGELFF
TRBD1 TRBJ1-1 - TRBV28 TGTGCCAGCAGCCCTCAGGGGGCGGGGAGCACTGAAGCTTTCTTT CASSPQGAGSTEAFF
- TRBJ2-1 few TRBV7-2 TGTGCCAGCAGCTTGCGACAGGACAGCTCCAATGAGCAGTTCTTC CASSLRQDSSNEQFF
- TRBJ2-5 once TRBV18 TGTGCCAGCTCATCAAACCCCGGGGATCAAGAGACCCAGTACTTC CASSSNPGDQETQYF
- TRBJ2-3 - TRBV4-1 TGCGCCAGCAGCCAAGAGTCTAGGGGGGTTACGCAGTATTTT CASSQESRGVTQYF
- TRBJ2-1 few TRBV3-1 TGTGCCAGCAGTCGCGGGACTCATAGAGGGAGTGAGCAGTTCTTC CASSRGTHRGSEQFF
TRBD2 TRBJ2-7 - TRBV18 TGTGCCAGCTCACCCACTAGCGGGAGACCCTACGAGCAGTACTTC CASSPTSGRPYEQYF
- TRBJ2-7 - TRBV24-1 TGTGCCACCGGGAATGACGAGCAGTACTTC CATGNDEQYF
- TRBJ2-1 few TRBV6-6 TGTGCCAGCAGCCCCGACAGACCTACCTACAATGAGCAGTTCTTC CASSPDRPTYNEQFF
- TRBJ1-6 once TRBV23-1 TGCGCCAGCAGTCAATCTCCCCCTTCCGATAATTCACCCCTCCACTTT CASSQSPPSDNSPLHF
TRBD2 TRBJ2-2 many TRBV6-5 TGTGCCAGCAGGCCAGCGGGGGTGAACACCGGGGAGCTGTTTTTT CASRPAGVNTGELFF
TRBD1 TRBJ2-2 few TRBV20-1 TGCAGTGCTAACAGACAGGGTGACACCGGGGAGCTGTTTTTT CSANRQGDTGELFF
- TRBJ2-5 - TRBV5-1 TGCGCCAGCAGCCGATCACAAGGCCGGGGCCGACAAGAGACCCAGTACTTC CASSRSQGRGRQETQYF
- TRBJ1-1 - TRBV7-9 TGTGCCAGCAGCTTAGTCATGACAGCTAACACTGAAGCTTTCTTT CASSLVMTANTEAFF
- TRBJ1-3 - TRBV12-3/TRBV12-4 TGTGCCAGCAGTTTCCTCAGCTCTGGAAACACCATATATTTT CASSFLSSGNTIYF
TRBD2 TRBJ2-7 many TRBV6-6 TGTGCCAGCAGTGGCGGACTAGCGGGGGGCCCTTTTCCCAACGAGCAGTACTTC CASSGGLAGGPFPNEQYF
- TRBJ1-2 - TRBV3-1 TGTGCCAGCAGCCGCGCTAATTCTAACTATGGCTACACCTTC CASSRANSNYGYTF
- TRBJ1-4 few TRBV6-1 TGTGCCAGCAAGACCGGGGCCGGACGAGATGAAAAACTGTTTTTT CASKTGAGRDEKLFF
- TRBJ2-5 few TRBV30 TGTGCCTGGAGTGTCGTTTGGGGCCTAGCGGAGACCCAGTACTTC CAWSVVWGLAETQYF
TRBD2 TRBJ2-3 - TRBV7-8 TGTGCCAGCAGCCCCTGGGATCGCGGGAGAGGGATGGGCACAGATACGCAGTATTTT CASSPWDRGRGMGTDTQYF
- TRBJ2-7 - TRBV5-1 TGCGCCAGCAGCTTGGCAGGTAACTACGAGCAGTACTTC CASSLAGNYEQYF
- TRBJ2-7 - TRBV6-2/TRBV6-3 TGTGCCAGCAGTTACCCATCCGAGCAGTACTTC CASSYPSEQYF
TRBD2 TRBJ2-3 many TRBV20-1 TGCAGTGCTCCAAGGGAGGGGACGCAGTATTTT CSAPREGTQYF
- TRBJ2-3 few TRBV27 TGTGCCAGCAGCTCCAACGGGGCCCCAGATACGCAGTATTTT CASSSNGAPDTQYF
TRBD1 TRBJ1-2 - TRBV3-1 TGTGCCAGCAGCGGGCAGGGGGTTTTCTATGGCTACACCTTC CASSGQGVFYGYTF
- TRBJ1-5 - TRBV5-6 TGTGCCAGCAGCTTTAGCCTGACAGATCAGCCCCAGCATTTT CASSFSLTDQPQHF
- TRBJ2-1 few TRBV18 TGTGCCAGCTCTCCCGACAATGAGCAGTTCTTC CASSPDNEQFF
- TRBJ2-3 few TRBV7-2 TGTGCCAGCAGCCCCAACCCGTACGCCACAGATACGCAGTATTTT CASSPNPYATDTQYF
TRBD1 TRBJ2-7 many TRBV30 TGTGCCTGGAGTGTATCCCCGGCGAAACAGGGGCGCCATCCGTACGAGCAGTACTTC CAWSVSPAKQGRHPYEQYF
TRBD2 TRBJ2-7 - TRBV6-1 TGTGCCAGCAGGGGAGGGACTAGCGGGTTCCACGAGCAGTACTTC CASRGGTSGFHEQYF
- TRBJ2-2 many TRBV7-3 TGTGCCAGCAGCGCTACGCCTCAGACCGGGGAGCTGTTTTTT CASSATPQTGELFF
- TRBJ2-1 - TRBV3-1 TGTGCCAGCAGCCAAGAATATGAGCAGTTCTTC CASSQEYEQFF